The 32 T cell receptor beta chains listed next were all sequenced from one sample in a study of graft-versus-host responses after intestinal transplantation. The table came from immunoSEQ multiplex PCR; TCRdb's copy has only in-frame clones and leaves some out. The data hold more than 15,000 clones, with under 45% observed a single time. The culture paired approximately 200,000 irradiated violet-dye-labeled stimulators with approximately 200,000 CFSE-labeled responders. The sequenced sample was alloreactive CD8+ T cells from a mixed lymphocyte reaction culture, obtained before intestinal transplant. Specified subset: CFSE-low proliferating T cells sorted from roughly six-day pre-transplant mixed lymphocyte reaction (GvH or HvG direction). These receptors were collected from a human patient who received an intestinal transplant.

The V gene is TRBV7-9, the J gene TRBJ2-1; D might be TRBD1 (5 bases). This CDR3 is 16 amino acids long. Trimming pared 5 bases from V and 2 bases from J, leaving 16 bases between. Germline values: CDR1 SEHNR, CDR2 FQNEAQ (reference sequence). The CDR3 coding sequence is TGTGCCAGCAGCCCCAAGGCAGGGTCGCCCTACAATGAGCAGTTCTTC. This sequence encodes CASSPKAGSPYNEQFF. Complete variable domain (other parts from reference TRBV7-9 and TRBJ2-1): DTGVSQNPRHKITKRGQNVTFRCDPISEHNRLYWYRQTLGQGPEFLTYFQNEAQLEKSRLLSDRFSAERPKGSFSTLEIQRTEQGDSAMYLCASSPKAGSPYNEQFFGPGTRLTVL.

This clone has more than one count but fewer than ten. The CDR3 sequence is CASRGTSGRILDEQFF. The CDR3 DNA reads as TGTGCCAGCAGGGGTACTAGCGGGAGAATTTTGGATGAGCAGTTCTTC. The rearrangement links TRBV2 to TRBJ2-1; 11 positions match TRBD2. The J segment lost 8 bases and the V segment lost 6 bases, leaving 12 bases of the junction unmatched. The CDR3 consists of 16 residues. Germline V gene sequence: CDR1 SNHLY, CDR2 FYNNEI.

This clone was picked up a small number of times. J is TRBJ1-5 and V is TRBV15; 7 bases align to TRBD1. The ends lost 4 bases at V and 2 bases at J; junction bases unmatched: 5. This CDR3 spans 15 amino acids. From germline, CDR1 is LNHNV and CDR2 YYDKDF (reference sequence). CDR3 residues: CATSTDRYGNQPQHF. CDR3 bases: TGTGCCACCAGCACGGACAGGTATGGCAATCAGCCCCAGCATTTT.

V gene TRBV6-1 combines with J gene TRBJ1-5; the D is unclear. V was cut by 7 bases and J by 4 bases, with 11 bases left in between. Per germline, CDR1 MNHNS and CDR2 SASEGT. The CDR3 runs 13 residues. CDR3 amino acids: CASTRRRNQPQHF. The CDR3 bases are TGTGCCAGCACTAGACGGAGAAATCAGCCCCAGCATTTT.

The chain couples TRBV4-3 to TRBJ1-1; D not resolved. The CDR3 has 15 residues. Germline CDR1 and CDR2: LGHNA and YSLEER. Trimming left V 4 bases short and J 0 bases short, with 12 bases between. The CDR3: CASSPSHRMNTEAFF. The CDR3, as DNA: TGCGCCAGCAGCCCCTCGCATAGGATGAACACTGAAGCTTTCTTT.

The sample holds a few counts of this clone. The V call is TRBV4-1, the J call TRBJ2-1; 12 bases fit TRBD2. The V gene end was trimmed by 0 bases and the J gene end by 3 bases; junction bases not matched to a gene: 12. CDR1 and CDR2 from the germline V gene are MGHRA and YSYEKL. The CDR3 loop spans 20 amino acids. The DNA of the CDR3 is TGCGCCAGCAGCCAAGATGGGTCGGGCCTACTAGCGGGAGGCTACAATGAGCAGTTCTTC. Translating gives CASSQDGSGLLAGGYNEQFF.

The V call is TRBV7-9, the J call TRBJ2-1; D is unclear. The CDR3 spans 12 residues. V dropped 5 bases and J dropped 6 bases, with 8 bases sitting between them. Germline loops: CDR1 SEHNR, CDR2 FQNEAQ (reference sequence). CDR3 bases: TGTGCCAGCAGCCTGGACCCCAATGAGCAGTTCTTC. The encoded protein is CASSLDPNEQFF.

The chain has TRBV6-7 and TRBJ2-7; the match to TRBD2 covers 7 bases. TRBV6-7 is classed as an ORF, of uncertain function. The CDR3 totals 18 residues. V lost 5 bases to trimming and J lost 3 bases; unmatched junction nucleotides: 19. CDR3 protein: CASSLGPSGAGTVYEQYF. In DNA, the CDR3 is TGTGCCAGCAGTCTAGGGCCCTCGGGAGCGGGGACGGTCTACGAGCAGTACTTC.

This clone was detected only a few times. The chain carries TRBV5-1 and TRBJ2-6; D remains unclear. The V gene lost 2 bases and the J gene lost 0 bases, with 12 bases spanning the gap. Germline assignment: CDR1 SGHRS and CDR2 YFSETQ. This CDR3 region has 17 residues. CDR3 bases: TGCGCCAGCAGCTTATGGCTACCTGTCTCTGGGGCCAACGTCCTGACTTTC. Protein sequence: CASSLWLPVSGANVLTF.

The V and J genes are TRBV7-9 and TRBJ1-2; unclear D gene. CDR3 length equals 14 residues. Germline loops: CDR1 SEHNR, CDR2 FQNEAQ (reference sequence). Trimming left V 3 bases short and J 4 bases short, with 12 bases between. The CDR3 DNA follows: TGTGCCAGCAGCTTCACACCGCGCGGCTATGGCTACACCTTC. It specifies CASSFTPRGYGYTF.

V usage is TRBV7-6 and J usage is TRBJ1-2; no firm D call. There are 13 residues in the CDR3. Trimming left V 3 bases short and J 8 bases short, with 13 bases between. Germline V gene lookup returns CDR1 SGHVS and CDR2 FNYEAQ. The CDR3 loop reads CASSFISWIGYTF. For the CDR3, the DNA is TGTGCCAGCAGCTTTATTTCCTGGATCGGCTACACCTTC.

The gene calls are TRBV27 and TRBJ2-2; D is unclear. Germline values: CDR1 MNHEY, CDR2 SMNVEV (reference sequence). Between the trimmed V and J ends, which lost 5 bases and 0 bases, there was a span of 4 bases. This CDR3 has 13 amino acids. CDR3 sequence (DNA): TGTGCCAGCAGTCACTCGAACACCGGGGAGCTGTTTTTT. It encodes CASSHSNTGELFF.

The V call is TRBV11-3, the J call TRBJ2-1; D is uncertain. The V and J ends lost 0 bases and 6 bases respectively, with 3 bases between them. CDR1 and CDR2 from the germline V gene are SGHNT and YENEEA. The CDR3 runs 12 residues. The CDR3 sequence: CASSLEGNEQFF. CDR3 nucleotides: TGTGCCAGCAGCTTAGAAGGCAATGAGCAGTTCTTC. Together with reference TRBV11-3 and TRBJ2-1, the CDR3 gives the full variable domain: EAGVVQSPRYKIIEKKQPVAFWCNPISGHNTLYWYLQNLGQGPELLIRYENEEAVDDSQLPKDRFSAERLKGVDSTLKIQPAELGDSAVYLCASSLEGNEQFFGPGTRLTVL.

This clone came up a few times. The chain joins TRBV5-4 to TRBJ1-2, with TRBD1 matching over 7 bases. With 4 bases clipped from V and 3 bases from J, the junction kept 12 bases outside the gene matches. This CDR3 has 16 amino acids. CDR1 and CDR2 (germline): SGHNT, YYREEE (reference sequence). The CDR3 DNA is TGTGCCAGCAGCCACCTGGACAGGTATCGGGACTATGGCTACACCTTC. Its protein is CASSHLDRYRDYGYTF.

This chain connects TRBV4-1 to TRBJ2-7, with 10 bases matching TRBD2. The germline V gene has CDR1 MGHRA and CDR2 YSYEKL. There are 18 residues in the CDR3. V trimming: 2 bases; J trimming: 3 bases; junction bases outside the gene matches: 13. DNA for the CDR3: TGCGCCAGCAGCCAATCCCTAGCGCTAGCGGGAGCTGTCTACGAGCAGTACTTC. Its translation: CASSQSLALAGAVYEQYF.

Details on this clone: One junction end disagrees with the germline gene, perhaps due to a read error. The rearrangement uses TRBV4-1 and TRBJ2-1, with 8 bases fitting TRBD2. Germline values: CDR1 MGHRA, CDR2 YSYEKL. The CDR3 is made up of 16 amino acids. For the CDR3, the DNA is TGTGCCAGCAGCCCGCGCGGGAGGACGGTGTACAATGAGCAGTTCTTC. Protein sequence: CASSPRGRTVYNEQFF.

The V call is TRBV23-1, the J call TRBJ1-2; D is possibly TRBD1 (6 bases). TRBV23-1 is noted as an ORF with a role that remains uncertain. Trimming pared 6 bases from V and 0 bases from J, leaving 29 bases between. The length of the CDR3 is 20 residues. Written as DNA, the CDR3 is TGCGCCAGCAGCCCATCTTATACAGGGAGCCGTACAACAGCTAACTATGGCTACACCTTC. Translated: CASSPSYTGSRTTANYGYTF.

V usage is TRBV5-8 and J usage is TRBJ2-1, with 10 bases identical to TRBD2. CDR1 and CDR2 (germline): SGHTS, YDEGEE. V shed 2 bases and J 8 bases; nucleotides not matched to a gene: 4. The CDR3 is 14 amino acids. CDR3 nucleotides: TGTGCCAGCAGCTTCGCTAGCGGGAGCCATGAGCAGTTCTTC. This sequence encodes CASSFASGSHEQFF.

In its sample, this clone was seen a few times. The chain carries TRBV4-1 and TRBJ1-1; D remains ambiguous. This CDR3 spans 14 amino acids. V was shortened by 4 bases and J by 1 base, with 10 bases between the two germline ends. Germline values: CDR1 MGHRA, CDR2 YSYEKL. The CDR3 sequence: CASSRIAENTEAFF. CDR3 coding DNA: TGCGCCAGCAGCCGCATTGCAGAGAACACTGAAGCTTTCTTT.

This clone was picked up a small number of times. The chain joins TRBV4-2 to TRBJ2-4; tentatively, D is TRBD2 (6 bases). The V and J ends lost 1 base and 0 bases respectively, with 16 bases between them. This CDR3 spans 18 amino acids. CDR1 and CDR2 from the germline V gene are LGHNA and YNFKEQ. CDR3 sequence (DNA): TGTGCCAGCAGCCAAGTAGGTGTTAGCGGAGTAGCCAAAAACATTCAGTACTTC. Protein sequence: CASSQVGVSGVAKNIQYF.

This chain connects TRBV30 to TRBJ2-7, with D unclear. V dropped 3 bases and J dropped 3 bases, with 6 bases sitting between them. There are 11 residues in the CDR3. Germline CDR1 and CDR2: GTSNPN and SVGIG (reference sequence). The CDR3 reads CAWRVVYEQYF. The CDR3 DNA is TGTGCCTGGAGGGTCGTCTACGAGCAGTACTTC. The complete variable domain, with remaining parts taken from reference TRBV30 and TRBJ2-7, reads SQTIHQWPATLVQPVGSPLSLECTVEGTSNPNLYWYRQAAGRGLQLLFYSVGIGQISSEVPQNLSASRPQDRQFILSSKKLLLSDSGFYLCAWRVVYEQYFGPGTRLTVT.

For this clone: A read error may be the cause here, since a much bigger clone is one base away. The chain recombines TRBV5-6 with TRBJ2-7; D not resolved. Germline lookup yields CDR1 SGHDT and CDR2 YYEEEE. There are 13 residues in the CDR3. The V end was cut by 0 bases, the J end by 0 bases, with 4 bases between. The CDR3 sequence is CASSLGSSYEQYF. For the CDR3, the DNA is TGTGCCAGCAGCTTGGGGAGCTCCTACGAGCAGTACTTC.

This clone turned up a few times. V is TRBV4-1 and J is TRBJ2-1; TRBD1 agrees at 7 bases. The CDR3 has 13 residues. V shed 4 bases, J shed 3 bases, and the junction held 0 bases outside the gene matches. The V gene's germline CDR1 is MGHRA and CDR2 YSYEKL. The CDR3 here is CASSRTGYNEQFF. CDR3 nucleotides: TGCGCCAGCAGCCGGACAGGCTACAATGAGCAGTTCTTC.

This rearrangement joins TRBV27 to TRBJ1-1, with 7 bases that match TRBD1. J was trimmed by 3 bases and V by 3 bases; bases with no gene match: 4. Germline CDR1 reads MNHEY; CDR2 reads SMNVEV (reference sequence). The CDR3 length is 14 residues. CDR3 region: CASSLFRGDTEAFF. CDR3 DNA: TGTGCCAGCAGTTTGTTCAGGGGGGACACTGAAGCTTTCTTT.

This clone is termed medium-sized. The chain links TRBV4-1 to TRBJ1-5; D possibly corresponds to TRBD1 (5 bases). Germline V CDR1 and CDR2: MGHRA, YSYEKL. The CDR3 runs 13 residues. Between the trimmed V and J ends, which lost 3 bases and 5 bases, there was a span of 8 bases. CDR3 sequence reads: CASSQGVDQPQHF. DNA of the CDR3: TGCGCCAGCAGCCAGGGGGTAGATCAGCCCCAGCATTTT.

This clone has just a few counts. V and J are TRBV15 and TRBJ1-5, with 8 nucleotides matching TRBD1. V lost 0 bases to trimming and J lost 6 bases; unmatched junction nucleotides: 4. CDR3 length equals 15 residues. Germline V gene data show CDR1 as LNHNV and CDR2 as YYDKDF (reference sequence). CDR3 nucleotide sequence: TGTGCCACCAGCAGAGACAGGGGGCGCGCTCAGCCCCAGCATTTT. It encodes CATSRDRGRAQPQHF.

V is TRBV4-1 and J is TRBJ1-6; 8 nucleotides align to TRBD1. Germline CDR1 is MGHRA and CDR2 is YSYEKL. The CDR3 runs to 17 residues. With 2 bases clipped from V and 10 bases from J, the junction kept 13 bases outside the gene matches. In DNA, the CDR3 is TGCGCCAGCAGCCAACTTCTCAGACAGGGGTATTGGTCACCCCTCCACTTT. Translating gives CASSQLLRQGYWSPLHF.

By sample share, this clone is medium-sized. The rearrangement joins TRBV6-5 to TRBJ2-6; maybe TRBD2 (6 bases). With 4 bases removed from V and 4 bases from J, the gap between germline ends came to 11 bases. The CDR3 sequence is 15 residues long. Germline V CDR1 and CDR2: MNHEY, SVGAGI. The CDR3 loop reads CASSSGVAGANVLTF. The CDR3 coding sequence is TGTGCCAGCAGTTCGGGGGTAGCCGGGGCCAACGTCCTGACTTTC.

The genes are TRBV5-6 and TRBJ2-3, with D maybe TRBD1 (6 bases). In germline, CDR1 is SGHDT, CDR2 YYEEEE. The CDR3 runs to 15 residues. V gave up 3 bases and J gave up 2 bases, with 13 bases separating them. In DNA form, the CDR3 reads TGTGCCAGCAGCTCGGACAGAGCCTTCACAGATACGCAGTATTTT. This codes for CASSSDRAFTDTQYF. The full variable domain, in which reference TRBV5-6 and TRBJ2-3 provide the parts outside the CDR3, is DAGVTQSPTHLIKTRGQQVTLRCSPKSGHDTVSWYQQALGQGPQFIFQYYEEEERQRGNFPDRFSGHQFPNYSSELNVNALLLGDSALYLCASSSDRAFTDTQYFGPGTRLTVL.

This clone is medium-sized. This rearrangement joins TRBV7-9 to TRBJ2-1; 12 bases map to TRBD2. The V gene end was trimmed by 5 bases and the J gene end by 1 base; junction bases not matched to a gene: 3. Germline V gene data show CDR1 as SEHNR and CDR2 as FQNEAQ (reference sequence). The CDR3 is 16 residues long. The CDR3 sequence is CASSQTSGRSYNEQFF. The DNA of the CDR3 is TGTGCCAGCAGCCAAACTAGCGGGAGGTCCTACAATGAGCAGTTCTTC.

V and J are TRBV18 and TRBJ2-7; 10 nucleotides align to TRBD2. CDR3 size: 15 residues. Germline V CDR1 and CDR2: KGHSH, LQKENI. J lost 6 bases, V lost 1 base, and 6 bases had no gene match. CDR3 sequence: CASSPRLAGASEQYF. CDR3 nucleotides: TGTGCCAGCTCACCACGCCTAGCGGGAGCTTCCGAGCAGTACTTC.

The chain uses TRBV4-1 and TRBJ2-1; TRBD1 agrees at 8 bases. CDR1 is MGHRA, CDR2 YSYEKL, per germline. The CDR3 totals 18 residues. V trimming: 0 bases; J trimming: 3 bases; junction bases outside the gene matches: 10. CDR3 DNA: TGCGCCAGCAGCCAAGAAATCGGTTCAGGGGGCCTCTACAATGAGCAGTTCTTC. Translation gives CASSQEIGSGGLYNEQFF.